Below, one TCR beta chain is given with its context. These data originate in a study of blood T cell repertoires in COVID-19. Study details: The analysed material was cDNA or gDNA that came from T cells, B-cell-depleted T cells, or PBMCs.

The ends were cut back, 4 bases at V and 0 bases at J, with 18 bases in the middle. In germline, CDR1 is SGHNT, CDR2 YYREEE (reference sequence). This CDR3 comprises 17 residues. Clones were read by immunoSEQ multiplex PCR, and TCRdb kept only the in-frame ones, dropping some. The sample includes approximately 250,000 clones, 85% to 95% of them seen just once. The source of this sequence is a young man with COVID-19, enrolled during active disease. This chain links TRBV5-4 with TRBJ2-3; tentative D call: TRBD2 (6 bases). The sequencing input was peripheral blood. The CDR3 loop is CASSVGDSMISTDTQYF. The CDR3, as DNA: TGTGCCAGCAGCGTGGGGGACTCGATGATAAGCACAGATACGCAGTATTTT.